This T cell receptor (beta chain) was obtained from a study of T cell responses to AZD1222 COVID-19 vaccine. Study-level information: Pooled in the analysis were second doses at about 4 or about 12 weeks. Study results and limitations: Unmutated variant regions are reportedly targeted by nearly half of spike-specific TCRs. In all cases, repertoires were sampled only after the peak T cell response.

Deletions cut 6 bases from V and 3 bases from J, with 8 bases between. This CDR3 spans 12 amino acids. Germline loops: CDR1 MDHEN, CDR2 SYDVKM. Note on this clone: The antigen is unknown.

Sequenced by immunoSEQ multiplex PCR; TCRdb stores in-frame clones only, minus some. The table has over 85,000 clones, 85% to 90% seen once; the top ten hold 7.5%. The sequencing here drew on peripheral blood, taken on day 0 of AZD1222 vaccination. The chain is built from TRBV28 and TRBJ1-1; possible D gene TRBD1, 5 bases. The clonotype was recovered from an adult in good health. The CDR3 sequence is CASRPQDTEAFF. The CDR3 DNA is TGTGCCAGCAGGCCACAGGACACTGAAGCTTTCTTT.